This T cell receptor beta chain was captured in a study of cytomegalovirus exposure and HLA in healthy donors. Primers for the PCR totalled 60 Vbeta and 13 Jbeta. The assay was immunoSEQ multiplex PCR, and TCRdb's table has in-frame clones only and misses some. The sample consists of roughly 130,000 clones, around three quarters of them appearing once. Study-wide results and limits: The authors confirmed in vitro that three CMV-associated chains were specific for CMV antigens.

Looked up from germline, CDR1 is SGHDT and CDR2 is YYEEEE. The V gene lost 4 bases and the J gene lost 0 bases, with 14 bases spanning the gap. This CDR3 spans 16 amino acids. In this sample, this clone turned up a few times. Its antigen is still unknown. This TCR derives from a man in his forties or fifties in good health and CMV-seronegative. What was sequenced was PBMCs. The chain links TRBV5-6 to TRBJ2-1; possible D gene TRBD1, 5 bases. DNA of the CDR3: TGTGCCAGCAGCAAAGGACAACCGAGCTCCTACAATGAGCAGTTCTTC. It specifies CASSKGQPSSYNEQFF.